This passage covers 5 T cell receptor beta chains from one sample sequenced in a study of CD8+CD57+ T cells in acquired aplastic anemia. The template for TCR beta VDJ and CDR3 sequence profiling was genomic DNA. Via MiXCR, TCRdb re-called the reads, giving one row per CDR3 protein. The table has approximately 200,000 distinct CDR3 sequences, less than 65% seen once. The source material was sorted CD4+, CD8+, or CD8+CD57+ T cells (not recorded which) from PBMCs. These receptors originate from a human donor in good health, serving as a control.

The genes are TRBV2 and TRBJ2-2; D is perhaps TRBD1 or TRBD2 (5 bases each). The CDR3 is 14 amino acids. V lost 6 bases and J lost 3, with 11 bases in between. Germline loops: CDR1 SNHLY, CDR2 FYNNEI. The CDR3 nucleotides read TGTGCCAGCAGACGTTTGGGGGACACCGGGGAGCTGTTTTTT. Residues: CASRRLGDTGELFF.

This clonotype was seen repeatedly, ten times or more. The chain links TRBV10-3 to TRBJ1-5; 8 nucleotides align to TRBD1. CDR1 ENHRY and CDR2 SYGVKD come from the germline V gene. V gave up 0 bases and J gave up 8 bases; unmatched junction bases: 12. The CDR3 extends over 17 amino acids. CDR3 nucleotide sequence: TGTGCCATCAGTGAGTCCACCGACAGGGGAGAGGGGGAGCCCCAGCATTTT. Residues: CAISESTDRGEGEPQHF.

The CDR3 here is CASSSGRGAETQYF. CDR3 coding DNA: TGTGCCAGCAGCTCAGGACGGGGGGCAGAGACCCAGTACTTC. V and J are TRBV7-8 and TRBJ2-5, with a weak D call TRBD2 (7 bases). The CDR3 has 14 amino acids. The germline gives CDR1 SGHVS, CDR2 FQNEAQ. V was trimmed by 4 bases and J by 4 bases, leaving 13 bases between them. Based on the CDR3 plus reference TRBV7-8 and TRBJ2-5, the full variable domain is GAGVSQSPRYKVAKRGQDVALRCDPISGHVSLFWYQQALGQGPEFLTYFQNEAQLDKSGLPSDRFFAERPEGSVSTLKIQRTQQEDSAVYLCASSSGRGAETQYFGPGTRLLVL.

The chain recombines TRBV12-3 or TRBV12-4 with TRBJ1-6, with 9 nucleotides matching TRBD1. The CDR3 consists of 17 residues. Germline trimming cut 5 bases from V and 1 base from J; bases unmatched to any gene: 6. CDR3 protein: CASSPDRGGSYNSPLHF. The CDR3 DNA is TGTGCCAGCAGTCCGGACAGGGGAGGGTCCTATAATTCACCCCTCCACTTT.

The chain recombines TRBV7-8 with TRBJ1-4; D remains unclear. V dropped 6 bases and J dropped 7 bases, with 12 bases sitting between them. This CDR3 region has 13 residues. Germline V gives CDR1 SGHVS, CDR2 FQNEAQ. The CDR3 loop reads CASSFLGFEKLFF. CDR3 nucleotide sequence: TGTGCCAGCAGTTTTTTGGGTTTTGAAAAACTGTTTTTT. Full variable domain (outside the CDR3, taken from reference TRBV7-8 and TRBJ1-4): GAGVSQSPRYKVAKRGQDVALRCDPISGHVSLFWYQQALGQGPEFLTYFQNEAQLDKSGLPSDRFFAERPEGSVSTLKIQRTQQEDSAVYLCASSFLGFEKLFFGSGTQLSVL.